Here is one TCR beta chain with its context. Its target is unknown. This entry belongs to a study of cytotoxic CD8 clonotypes in ibrutinib-treated CLL. Sequencing used immunoSEQ multiplex PCR; TCRdb keeps in-frame clones, though not all of them. The sample lists about 140,000 clones, more than 85% occurring once. Trimming stripped 2 bases from V and 5 bases from J, with 10 bases between. The CDR3 contains 14 residues. The germline gives CDR1 MNHEY, CDR2 SMNVEV (reference sequence). Notes on the study in general: At ibrutinib response, clonality increased, and at progression it declined back toward baseline.

The source is a human donor with chronic lymphocytic leukemia. The V call is TRBV27, the J call TRBJ1-5; possibly TRBD1 for D (5 bases). The sequenced sample was PBMCs, obtained after 12 months of ibrutinib treatment. CDR3 protein: CASSLRDGHQPQHF. CDR3 coding DNA: TGTGCCAGCAGTTTACGGGACGGTCATCAGCCCCAGCATTTT.